The next 19 T cell receptor beta chains were all read from a single sample in a study of chemoradiotherapy in HPV16-positive cancers (dated by TCRdb to 2021 to 2024). Receptors were amplified or captured by the immunoSEQ multiplex PCR assay. Imported from immuneACCESS, the table was reduced by TCRdb to in-frame sequences with V and J called. These copies leave out some clones; in studies compared against another copy, an unresolved V gene accounts for under half, and the cause of the remainder is not known. The table for this sample lists around 33,000 clones; roughly 86% of them were counted only once. 2.1% of the sample belongs to the ten largest clones. Sequencing was performed on blood, taken from a patient who underwent chemoradiotherapy. The source is a human donor with HPV-associated anogenital cancer.

This sequence joins TRBV4-3 and TRBJ2-1, with 8 positions matching TRBD2. Germline V gene sequence: CDR1 LGHNA, CDR2 YSLEER. With V trimmed by 3 bases and J by 6 bases, 13 bases remained unmatched. The CDR3 totals 17 residues. CDR3 nucleotides: TGCGCCAGCAGCCAGACCTTACCGGGACTAGATGTCAATGAGCAGTTCTTC. This encodes CASSQTLPGLDVNEQFF.

This chain connects TRBV10-3 to TRBJ1-1, with TRBD1 matching 7 bases. V shed 10 bases and J 7 bases; nucleotides not matched to a gene: 15. Germline CDR1 reads ENHRY; CDR2 reads SYGVKD. This CDR3 has 14 amino acids. In DNA, the CDR3 is TGTGCCACGACCCGGGACAGTAGGGCCGGTGAAGCTTTCTTT. Translating gives CATTRDSRAGEAFF.

The chain couples TRBV5-1 to TRBJ1-1; D remains ambiguous. The V end lost 2 bases, the J end lost 1 base, and 9 bases lay between the germline ends. The V gene's germline CDR1 is SGHRS and CDR2 YFSETQ. The CDR3 has 14 residues. The CDR3 DNA follows: TGCGCCAGCAGCTTAGGTCCGACGAACACTGAAGCTTTCTTT. Amino acid sequence: CASSLGPTNTEAFF.

The J gene is TRBJ2-7, the V gene TRBV29-1; D is perhaps TRBD1 or TRBD2 (5 bases each). Germline lookup yields CDR1 SQVTM and CDR2 ANQGSEA. The CDR3 has 15 residues. The germline V and J ends were trimmed by 2 bases and 2 bases, with 16 bases remaining between them. The CDR3 region has the DNA TGCAGCGTTGAATTGGGGGAGAGGTCCCCCTACGAGCAGTACTTC. Protein product: CSVELGERSPYEQYF.

The J gene is TRBJ2-2, the V gene TRBV27, with D tentatively TRBD1 (6 bases). Germline V gene data show CDR1 as MNHEY and CDR2 as SMNVEV (reference sequence). CDR3 length equals 15 residues. V was shortened by 3 bases and J by 1 base, with 9 bases between the two germline ends. CDR3 nucleotide sequence: TGTGCCAGCAGTTTTTCACAGGGGAACACCGGGGAGCTGTTTTTT. The encoded protein is CASSFSQGNTGELFF.

The rearrangement joins TRBV5-1 to TRBJ1-1; D remains unclear. The CDR3 runs to 13 residues. The germline V gene encodes CDR1 SGHRS and CDR2 YFSETQ. Trimming pared 1 base from V and 3 bases from J, leaving 7 bases between. The CDR3 region is CASSLRADTEAFF. The CDR3 DNA reads TGCGCCAGCAGCTTGCGTGCGGACACTGAAGCTTTCTTT.

This rearrangement joins TRBV5-4 to TRBJ1-1, with D perhaps TRBD1 (6 bases). CDR1 SGHNT and CDR2 YYREEE come from the germline V gene (reference sequence). CDR3 length: 15 residues. V dropped 0 bases and J dropped 3 bases, with 12 bases sitting between them. The CDR3 loop reads CASSLGQVVHTEAFF. The CDR3 region has the DNA TGTGCCAGCAGCTTGGGACAGGTCGTGCACACTGAAGCTTTCTTT.

V and J are TRBV2 and TRBJ2-1; D perhaps matches TRBD2 (5 bases). Germline CDR1 SNHLY, CDR2 FYNNEI. The CDR3 length is 14 residues. Trimming took off 5 bases at V and 3 bases at J, with 11 bases between the two ends. CDR3 protein: CASSSRVGYNEQFF. The CDR3 nucleotides are TGTGCCAGCAGTTCGAGGGTGGGCTACAATGAGCAGTTCTTC.

This chain uses TRBV5-1 with TRBJ2-1; 7 bases match TRBD2. J lost 9 bases, V lost 0 bases, and 0 bases had no gene match. Germline V gene sequence: CDR1 SGHRS, CDR2 YFSETQ. The CDR3 length is 12 residues. For the CDR3, the DNA is TGCGCCAGCAGCTTGGCGGGGGGTGAGCAGTTCTTC. Amino acids: CASSLAGGEQFF.

The J gene is TRBJ2-3, the V gene TRBV6-4; 14 bases match TRBD2. Germline assignment: CDR1 MRHNA and CDR2 SNTAGT. J was trimmed by 4 bases and V by 0 bases; bases with no gene match: 0. This CDR3 comprises 16 residues. The CDR3 DNA reads as TGTGCCAGCAGTGACTCGACTAGCGGGGGGGCAGATACGCAGTATTTT. Translation: CASSDSTSGGADTQYF.

This clone has a handful of counts. The chain couples TRBV5-1 to TRBJ1-2; perhaps TRBD1 as D (6 bases). There are 13 residues in the CDR3. Between the trimmed V and J ends, which lost 3 bases and 4 bases, there was a span of 10 bases. Germline assignment: CDR1 SGHRS and CDR2 YFSETQ. The CDR3 is CASSSTGVYGYTF. As DNA, the CDR3 is TGCGCCAGCAGCTCGACAGGAGTCTATGGCTACACCTTC.

Comment on this clone: A junction end diverges from the germline sequence, so it may reflect a read error. The genes are TRBV5-1 and TRBJ2-1; 10 bases fit TRBD2. This CDR3 spans 15 amino acids. The germline CDR1 and CDR2 sequences are SGHRS and YFSETQ. This CDR3 is CATSPSGGAYNEQFF. The CDR3 coding sequence is TGCGCCACCAGCCCCAGCGGGGGGGCCTACAATGAGCAGTTCTTC.

The chain is built from TRBV7-9 and TRBJ1-1; D call uncertain. Trimming cost V 1 base and J 2 bases, with 8 bases left between them. Germline values: CDR1 SEHNR, CDR2 FQNEAQ (reference sequence). CDR3 length: 14 residues. The CDR3, as DNA: TGTGCCAGCAGCTTAGGTGGGGTTAACACTGAAGCTTTCTTT. Protein: CASSLGGVNTEAFF.

The chain has TRBV6-5 and TRBJ1-3; no clear D. This CDR3 has 14 residues. In germline, CDR1 is MNHEY, CDR2 SVGAGI. V lost 3 bases and J 0 bases, leaving 6 bases between the germline ends. CDR3 DNA: TGTGCCAGCAGTTATCAGAGCTCTGGAAACACCATATATTTT. Its protein product is CASSYQSSGNTIYF.

This clone showed up just once. The rearrangement joins TRBV10-3 to TRBJ1-6; maybe TRBD1 (5 bases). The germline V gene encodes CDR1 ENHRY and CDR2 SYGVKD. With 3 bases removed from V and 4 bases from J, the gap between germline ends came to 13 bases. CDR3 size: 16 residues. The CDR3 region has the DNA TGTGCCATCAGTGACGATGGGGGGGGGTATAATTCACCCCTCCACTTT. Protein sequence: CAISDDGGGYNSPLHF.

V is TRBV6-6 and J is TRBJ2-5; D possibly corresponds to TRBD1 (6 bases). The J call may be wrong; the DNA end is better matched by TRBJ2-7. CDR3 length equals 15 residues. CDR1 and CDR2 from the germline V gene are MNHNY and SVGAGI (reference sequence). Here the CDR3 DNA reads TGTGCCAGCAGTGGGATCGATCAGGGGCCTTACGAGCAGTACTTC. Translated, it gives CASSGIDQGPYEQYF.

The V and J genes are TRBV19 and TRBJ1-1, with TRBD1 identical over 7 bases. Germline assignment: CDR1 LNHDA and CDR2 SQIVND (reference sequence). The CDR3 has 15 amino acids. V trimming: 9 bases; J trimming: 0 bases; junction bases outside the gene matches: 10. The DNA for the CDR3 is TGTGCCAGCAAGCCGGGACAGACCATGAACACTGAAGCTTTCTTT. It is translated as CASKPGQTMNTEAFF.

The chain carries TRBV5-6 and TRBJ1-1; D is uncertain. Trimming shortened V by 4 bases and J by 7 bases, and 11 bases separated the two germline ends. This CDR3 spans 12 amino acids. Per germline, CDR1 SGHDT and CDR2 YYEEEE. The CDR3 region is CASSARPFEAFF. Here the CDR3 DNA reads TGTGCCAGCAGCGCTCGACCGTTTGAAGCTTTCTTT.

V gene TRBV7-8 combines with J gene TRBJ1-5; the match to TRBD1 covers 8 bases. After removal of 5 bases from V and 5 bases from J, the junction contained 11 bases not matched to a gene. This CDR3 is built from 16 residues. Looked up from germline, CDR1 is SGHVS and CDR2 is FQNEAQ. The CDR3 DNA reads TGTGCCAGCAGCCGGGGGTTAACAGGGGGGGATCAGCCCCAGCATTTT. Its translation is CASSRGLTGGDQPQHF.